A selection of T cell receptor beta chains follows, all from one sample in a study of CD8 T cells in Susac syndrome. TCRdb reprocessed the immunoSEQ multiplex PCR reads with MiXCR, giving one entry per CDR3 protein. This sample has roughly 180,000 distinct CDR3 sequences; around 94% occur once, and the top ten carry 0.11% to 0.15%. Sequenced sample: CD4+ T cells from PBMCs. All receptors derive from a human donor in good health. The conserved cysteine and the conserved F or W are not part of the CDR3 here. D genes are given only for firm matches.

- TRBV18 ASSPRHPSYEQY
TRBD1 TRBV3-1 ASSHRDRERTPCGYT
TRBD1 TRBV18 ASSSDRGPLH
- TRBV2 ASSEAGQEGQKLF
- TRBV30 AWSMDSSYEQY
TRBD1 TRBV20-1 SARTDRGLDEQY
- TRBV27 ASSFLSGETQY
- TRBV19 ASSITWDQPQH
TRBD1 TRBV20-1 SAISRGDYGYT
TRBD1 TRBV4-2 ASSPMGQGGQPQH
- TRBV20-1 SARGPGNEQF
- TRBV20-1 SARVSGYGYT
TRBD2 TRBV7-2 ASSPRGRTSGGETQY
TRBD2 TRBV3-1 ASSKQLSGVANEQF
- TRBV9 ASSAQTLRDEQF
- TRBV2 ASTRRTEEGEQY
- TRBV27 ASSLGGVANEQF
TRBD2 TRBV2 ASSGGGTLSTDTQY
- TRBV29-1 SARGPQHTDTQY
TRBD2 TRBV5-1 ASSLVGTSGSDTQY
- TRBV20-1 SASNSRSYEQY
- TRBV7-8 ASSPGTMDIQY
- TRBV28 ASSQATLGTNVLT
- TRBV12-3/TRBV12-4 ASSYTRDGEAF
TRBD1 TRBV27 ASSAGTGGAENSPLH
- TRBV20-1 SARWGLRETQY
- TRBV2 ASSLQGGQGQPQH
TRBD1 TRBV30 AWRLPGTGDSYEQY
- TRBV5-4 ASRWDFASTDTQY
TRBD1 TRBV27 ASSFGTGGGGYGYT
TRBD1 TRBV7-3 ASSSTGLDEQY
- TRBV20-1 SARGQVGDTQY
- TRBV20-1 SAPAGGLGPSNEKLF
TRBD2 TRBV7-6 ASSRSGGPFVGETQY
- TRBV12-3/TRBV12-4 ASSLNRESGYT
- TRBV7-2 ASSLGKETQY
TRBD1 TRBV28 ASRDRASSYEQY
- TRBV5-6 ASNGLQETYGYT
- TRBV7-9 ASSKADEQF
TRBD1 TRBV6-6 ASSPAGTVSYEQY
TRBD1 TRBV27 ASSWDRGVGTEAF
- TRBV30 AWSGQNNSPLH
- TRBV29-1 SVEEGRGGETQY
TRBD1 TRBV2 ASSSDRGRATDTQY
TRBD2 TRBV5-4 ASSPLAGGNTGELF
- TRBV27 ASSPSFGANVLT
- TRBV20-1 SARDQGSSGYT
- TRBV6-5 ASSYILGASTEAF
- TRBV30 ASYRLDGYT
TRBD1 TRBV20-1 SASRGTDNSPLH
TRBD2 TRBV20-1 SGQRGSYNEQF
- TRBV28 ATTGIYGYT
- TRBV7-2 ASSLDNGPDEQY
- TRBV6-1 ASRRGGSQQSPLH
- TRBV20-1 SARDRGEGSGYT
- TRBV13 ASSHYGQTTYEQY
- TRBV7-9 ASSLASGVETQY
- TRBV18 ASSPGTGRYEQY
- TRBV7-9 ASSADYISYEQY
- TRBV24-1 ATSDGNRETQY